This T cell receptor beta chain appears in the sequencing data of a study of cytomegalovirus exposure and HLA in healthy donors. Study-wide findings and caveats: Other equally common chains were less clonally expanded than HLA-associated TCR beta chains, a later analysis showed. Across donors, presence/absence analyses took sequencing depth to be roughly uniform.

Concerning this clone itself: The antigen remains unidentified. Germline is not matched at one junction end, which may reflect a read error.

This CDR3 region has 16 residues. Germline values: CDR1 SSHAT, CDR2 FNYEAQ (reference sequence). PCR primers comprised 60 Vbeta and 13 Jbeta primers. Repertoires were generated with immunoSEQ multiplex PCR, while TCRdb's copy carries only in-frame clones and drops some. The sample consists of more than 150,000 clones, approximately 80% of them appearing once. The chain recombines TRBV7-7 with TRBJ2-3, with D possibly matching TRBD2 (6 bases). The TCR comes from a girl under 18 in good health and CMV-seropositive. Sequenced sample: PBMCs. The CDR3 sequence: CASSLGPSGGTDTQYF. CDR3 DNA: TGTGCTAGCAGCTTAGGTCCATCGGGAGGCACAGATACGCAGTATTTT.